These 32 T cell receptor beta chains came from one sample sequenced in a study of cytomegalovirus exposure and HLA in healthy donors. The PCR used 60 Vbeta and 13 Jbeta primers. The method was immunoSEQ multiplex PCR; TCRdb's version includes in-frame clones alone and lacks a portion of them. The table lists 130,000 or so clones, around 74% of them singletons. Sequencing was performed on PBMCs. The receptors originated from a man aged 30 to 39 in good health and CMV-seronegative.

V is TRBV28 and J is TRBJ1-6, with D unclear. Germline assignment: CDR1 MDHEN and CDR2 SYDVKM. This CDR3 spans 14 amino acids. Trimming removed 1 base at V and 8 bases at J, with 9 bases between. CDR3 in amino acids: CASSLSGSHSPLHF. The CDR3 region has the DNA TGTGCCAGCAGTTTATCAGGTAGTCATTCACCCCTCCACTTT.

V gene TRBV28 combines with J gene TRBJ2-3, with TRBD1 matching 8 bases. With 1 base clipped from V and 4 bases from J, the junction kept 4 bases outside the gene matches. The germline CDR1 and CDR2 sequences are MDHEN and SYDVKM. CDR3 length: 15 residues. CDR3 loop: CASSLSQGVSDTQYF. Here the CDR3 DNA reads TGTGCCAGCAGTTTATCACAGGGGGTGTCAGATACGCAGTATTTT.

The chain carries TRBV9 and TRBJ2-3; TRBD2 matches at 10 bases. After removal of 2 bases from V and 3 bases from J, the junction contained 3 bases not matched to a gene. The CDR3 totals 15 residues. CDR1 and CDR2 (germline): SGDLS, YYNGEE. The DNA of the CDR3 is TGTGCCAGCAGCGTTAGCGGGGGGATAACAGATACGCAGTATTTT. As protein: CASSVSGGITDTQYF.

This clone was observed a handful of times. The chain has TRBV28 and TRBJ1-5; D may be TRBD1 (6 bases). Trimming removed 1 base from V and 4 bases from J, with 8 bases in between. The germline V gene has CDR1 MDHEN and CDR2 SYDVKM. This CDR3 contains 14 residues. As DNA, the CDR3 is TGTGCCAGCAGTTTATCAGGGGCAAATCAGCCCCAGCATTTT. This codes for CASSLSGANQPQHF.

The DNA for the CDR3 is TGTGCCAGCAGCACAGTAGGCAGACCCTACGAGCAGTACTTC. This translates into CASSTVGRPYEQYF. The rearrangement uses TRBV9 and TRBJ2-7; D is ambiguous. The CDR3 extends over 14 amino acids. Trimming stripped 4 bases from V and 2 bases from J, with 13 bases between. CDR1 is SGDLS and CDR2 is YYNGEE in the germline V gene.

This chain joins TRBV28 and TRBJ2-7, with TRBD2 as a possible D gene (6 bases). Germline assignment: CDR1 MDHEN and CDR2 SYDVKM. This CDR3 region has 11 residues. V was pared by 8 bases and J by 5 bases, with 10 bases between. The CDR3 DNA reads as TGTGCCAGCCGGGGAGGTAACGAGCAGTACTTC. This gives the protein CASRGGNEQYF. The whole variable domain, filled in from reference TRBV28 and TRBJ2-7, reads DVKVTQSSRYLVKRTGEKVFLECVQDMDHENMFWYRQDPGLGLRLIYFSYDVKMKEKGDIPEGYSVSREKKERFSLILESASTNQTSMYLCASRGGNEQYFGPGTRLTVT.

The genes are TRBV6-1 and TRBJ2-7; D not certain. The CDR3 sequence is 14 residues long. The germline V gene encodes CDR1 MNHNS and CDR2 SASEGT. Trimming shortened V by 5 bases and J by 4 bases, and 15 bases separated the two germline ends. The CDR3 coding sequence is TGTGCCAGCAGTACTCTCCTTGGTGTATACGAGCAGTACTTC. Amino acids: CASSTLLGVYEQYF.

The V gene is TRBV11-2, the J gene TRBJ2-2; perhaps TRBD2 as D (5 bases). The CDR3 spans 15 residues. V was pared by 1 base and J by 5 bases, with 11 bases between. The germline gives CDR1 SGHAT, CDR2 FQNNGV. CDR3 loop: CASSLGGSLTGELFF. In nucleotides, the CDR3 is TGTGCCAGCAGCTTAGGCGGGTCTTTAACCGGGGAGCTGTTTTTT. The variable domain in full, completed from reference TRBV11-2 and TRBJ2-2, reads EAGVAQSPRYKIIEKRQSVAFWCNPISGHATLYWYQQILGQGPKLLIQFQNNGVVDDSQLPKDRFSAERLKGVDSTLKIQPAKLEDSAVYLCASSLGGSLTGELFFGEGSRLTVL.

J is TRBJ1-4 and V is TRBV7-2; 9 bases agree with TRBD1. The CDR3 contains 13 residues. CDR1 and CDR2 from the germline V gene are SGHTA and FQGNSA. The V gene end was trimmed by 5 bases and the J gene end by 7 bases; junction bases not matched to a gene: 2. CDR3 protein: CASSPDRGEKLFF. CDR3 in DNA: TGTGCCAGCAGCCCGGACAGGGGTGAAAAACTGTTTTTT. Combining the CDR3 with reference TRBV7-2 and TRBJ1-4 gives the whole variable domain GAGVSQSPSNKVTEKGKDVELRCDPISGHTALYWYRQSLGQGLEFLIYFQGNSAPDKSGLPSDRFSAERTGGSVSTLTIQRTQQEDSAVYLCASSPDRGEKLFFGSGTQLSVL.

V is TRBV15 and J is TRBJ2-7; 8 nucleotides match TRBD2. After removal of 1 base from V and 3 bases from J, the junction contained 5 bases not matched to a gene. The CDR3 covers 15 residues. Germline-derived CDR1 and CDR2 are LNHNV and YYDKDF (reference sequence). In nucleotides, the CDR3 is TGTGCCACCAGCAGAGTGGTCGGGAGGGACTACGAGCAGTACTTC. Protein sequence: CATSRVVGRDYEQYF.

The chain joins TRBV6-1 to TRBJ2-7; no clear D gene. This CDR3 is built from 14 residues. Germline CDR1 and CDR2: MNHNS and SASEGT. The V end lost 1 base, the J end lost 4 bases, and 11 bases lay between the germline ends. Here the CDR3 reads CASSEGGFLYEQYF. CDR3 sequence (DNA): TGTGCCAGCAGTGAAGGCGGCTTTTTATACGAGCAGTACTTC.

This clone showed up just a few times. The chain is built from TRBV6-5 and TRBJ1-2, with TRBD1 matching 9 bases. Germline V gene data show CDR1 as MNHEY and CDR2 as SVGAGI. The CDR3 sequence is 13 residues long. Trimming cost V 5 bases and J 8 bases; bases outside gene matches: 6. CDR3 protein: CASSKGQGGGYTF. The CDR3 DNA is TGTGCCAGCAGTAAGGGACAGGGAGGCGGCTACACCTTC.

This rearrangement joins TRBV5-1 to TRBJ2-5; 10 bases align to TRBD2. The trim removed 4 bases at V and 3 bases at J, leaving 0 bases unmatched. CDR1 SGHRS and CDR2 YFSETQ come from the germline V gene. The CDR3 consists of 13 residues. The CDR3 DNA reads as TGCGCCAGCAGCACTAGCGGGGAAGAGACCCAGTACTTC. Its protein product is CASSTSGEETQYF.

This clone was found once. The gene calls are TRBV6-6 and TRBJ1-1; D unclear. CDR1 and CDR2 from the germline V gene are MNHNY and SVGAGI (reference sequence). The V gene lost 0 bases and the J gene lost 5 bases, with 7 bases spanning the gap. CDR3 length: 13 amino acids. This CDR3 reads CASSYSRGTEAFF. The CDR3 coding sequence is TGTGCCAGCAGTTACTCTCGGGGTACTGAAGCTTTCTTT.

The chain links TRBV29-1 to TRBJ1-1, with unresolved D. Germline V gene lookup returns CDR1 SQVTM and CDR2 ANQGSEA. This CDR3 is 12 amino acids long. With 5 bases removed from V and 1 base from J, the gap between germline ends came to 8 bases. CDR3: CSVLAQNTEAFF. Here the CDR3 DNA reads TGCAGCGTTCTCGCACAGAACACTGAAGCTTTCTTT.

The CDR3 region has the DNA TGTGCCAGCAGCTTAACGTCGGGTGGAATAGAGACCCAGTACTTC. Translation: CASSLTSGGIETQYF. This chain connects TRBV7-3 to TRBJ2-5; D not resolved. Per germline, CDR1 SGHTA and CDR2 FQGTGA. Trimming pared 0 bases from V and 4 bases from J, leaving 12 bases between. The CDR3 is made up of 15 amino acids.

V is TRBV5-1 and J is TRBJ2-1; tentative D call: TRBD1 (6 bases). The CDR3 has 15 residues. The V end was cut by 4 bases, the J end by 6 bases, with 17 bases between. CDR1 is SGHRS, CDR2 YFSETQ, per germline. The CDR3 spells CASSRLETGINEQFF. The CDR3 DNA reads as TGCGCCAGCAGCCGGTTGGAGACAGGAATCAATGAGCAGTTCTTC.

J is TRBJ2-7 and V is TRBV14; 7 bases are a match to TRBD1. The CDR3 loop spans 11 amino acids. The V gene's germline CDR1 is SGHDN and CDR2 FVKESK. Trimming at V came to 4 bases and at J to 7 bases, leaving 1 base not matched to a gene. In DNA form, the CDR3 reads TGTGCCAGCAGCCTCAGGGGGGAGCAGTACTTC. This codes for CASSLRGEQYF.

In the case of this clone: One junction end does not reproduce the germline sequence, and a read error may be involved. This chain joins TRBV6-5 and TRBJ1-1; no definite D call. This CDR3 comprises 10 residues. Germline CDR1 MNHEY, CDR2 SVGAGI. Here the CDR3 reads CATYPNTWAF. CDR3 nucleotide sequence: TGTGCCACCTATCCGAATACATGGGCCTTT.

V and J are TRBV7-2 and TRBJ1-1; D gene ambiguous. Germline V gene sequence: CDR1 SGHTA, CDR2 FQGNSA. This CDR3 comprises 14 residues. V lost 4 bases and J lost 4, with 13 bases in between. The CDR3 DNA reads TGTGCCAGCAGCTACTTGAGTCGAGGCACTGAAGCTTTCTTT. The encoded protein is CASSYLSRGTEAFF.

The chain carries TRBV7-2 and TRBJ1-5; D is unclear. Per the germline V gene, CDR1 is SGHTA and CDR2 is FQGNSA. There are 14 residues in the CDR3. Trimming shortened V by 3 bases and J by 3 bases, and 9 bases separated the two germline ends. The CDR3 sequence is CASSFGGYNQPQHF. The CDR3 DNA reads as TGTGCCAGCAGCTTCGGCGGTTACAATCAGCCCCAGCATTTT.

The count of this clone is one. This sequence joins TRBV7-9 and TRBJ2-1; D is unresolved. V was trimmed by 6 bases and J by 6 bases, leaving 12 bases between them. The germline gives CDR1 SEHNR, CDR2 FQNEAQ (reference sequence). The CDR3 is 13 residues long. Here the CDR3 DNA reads TGTGCCAGCAGTTCCGACAAGATCAATGAGCAGTTCTTC. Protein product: CASSSDKINEQFF. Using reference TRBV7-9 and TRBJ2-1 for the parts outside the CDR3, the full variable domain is DTGVSQNPRHKITKRGQNVTFRCDPISEHNRLYWYRQTLGQGPEFLTYFQNEAQLEKSRLLSDRFSAERPKGSFSTLEIQRTEQGDSAMYLCASSSDKINEQFFGPGTRLTVL.

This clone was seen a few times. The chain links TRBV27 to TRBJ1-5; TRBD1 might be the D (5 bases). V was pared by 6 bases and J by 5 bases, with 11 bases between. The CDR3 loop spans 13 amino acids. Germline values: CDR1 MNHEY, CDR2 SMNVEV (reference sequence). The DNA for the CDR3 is TGTGCCAGCAGCCTGACAGATTATCAGCCCCAGCATTTT. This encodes CASSLTDYQPQHF.

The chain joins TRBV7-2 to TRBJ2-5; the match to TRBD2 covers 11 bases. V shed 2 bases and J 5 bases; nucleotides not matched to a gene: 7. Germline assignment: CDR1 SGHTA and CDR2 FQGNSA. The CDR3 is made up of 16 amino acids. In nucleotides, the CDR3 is TGTGCCAGCAGCTTATCACTAGCGGGAGATTATGAGACCCAGTACTTC. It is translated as CASSLSLAGDYETQYF.

CDR3 nucleotide sequence: TGTGCCAGCAGTTCGGCCCCGCGGAAACAAGAGACCCAGTACTTC. Amino acid sequence: CASSSAPRKQETQYF. This chain links TRBV6-5 with TRBJ2-5; no firm D call. The germline V gene encodes CDR1 MNHEY and CDR2 SVGAGI. Trimming took off 4 bases at V and 2 bases at J, with 14 bases between the two ends. This CDR3 region has 15 residues.

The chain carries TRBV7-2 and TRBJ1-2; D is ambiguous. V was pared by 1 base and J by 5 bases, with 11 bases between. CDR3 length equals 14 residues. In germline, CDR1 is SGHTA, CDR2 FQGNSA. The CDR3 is CASSLDNNGYGYTF. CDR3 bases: TGTGCCAGCAGCTTAGATAATAACGGGTATGGCTACACCTTC.

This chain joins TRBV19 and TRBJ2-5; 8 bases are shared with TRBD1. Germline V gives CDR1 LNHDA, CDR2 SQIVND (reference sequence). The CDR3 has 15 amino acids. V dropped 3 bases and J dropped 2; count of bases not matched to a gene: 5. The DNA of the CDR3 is TGTGCCAGTAGTATCAGGACAGGGACACAAGAGACCCAGTACTTC. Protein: CASSIRTGTQETQYF.

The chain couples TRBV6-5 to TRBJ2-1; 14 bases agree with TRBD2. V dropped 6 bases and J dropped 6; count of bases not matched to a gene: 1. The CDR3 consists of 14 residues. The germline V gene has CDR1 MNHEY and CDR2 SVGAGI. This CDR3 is CASSGTSGGNEQFF. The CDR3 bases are TGTGCCAGCAGCGGGACTAGCGGGGGCAATGAGCAGTTCTTC.

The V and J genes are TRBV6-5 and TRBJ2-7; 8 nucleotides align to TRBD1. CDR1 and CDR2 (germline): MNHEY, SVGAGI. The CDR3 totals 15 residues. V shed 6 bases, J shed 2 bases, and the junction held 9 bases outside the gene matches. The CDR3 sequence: CASRAWTGNTYEQYF. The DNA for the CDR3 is TGTGCCAGCAGAGCTTGGACAGGGAACACCTACGAGCAGTACTTC.

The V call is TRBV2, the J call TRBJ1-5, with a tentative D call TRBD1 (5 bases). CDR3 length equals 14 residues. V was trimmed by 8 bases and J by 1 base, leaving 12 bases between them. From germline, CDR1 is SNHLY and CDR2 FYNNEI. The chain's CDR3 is CASHLGLSNQPQHF. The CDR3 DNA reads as TGTGCCAGCCATCTGGGGCTGAGCAATCAGCCCCAGCATTTT.

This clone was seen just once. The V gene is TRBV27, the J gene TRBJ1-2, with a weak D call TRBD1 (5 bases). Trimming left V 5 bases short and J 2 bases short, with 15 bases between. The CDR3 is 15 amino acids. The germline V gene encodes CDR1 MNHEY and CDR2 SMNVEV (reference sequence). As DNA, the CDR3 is TGTGCCAGCAGTGACGACTCGGGGGGGAACTATGGCTACACCTTC. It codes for CASSDDSGGNYGYTF.

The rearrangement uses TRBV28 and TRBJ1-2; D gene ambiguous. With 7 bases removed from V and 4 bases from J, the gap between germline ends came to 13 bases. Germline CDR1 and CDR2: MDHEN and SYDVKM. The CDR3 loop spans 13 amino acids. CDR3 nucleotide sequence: TGTGCCAGCACAGCCGGGAGGGCCTATGGCTACACCTTC. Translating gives CASTAGRAYGYTF.